Below, 25 T cell receptor beta chains from the same sample are listed, as sequenced in a study of T cell changes during pregnancy in multiple sclerosis. Repertoires were generated with immunoSEQ multiplex PCR, while TCRdb's copy carries only in-frame clones and drops some. The table records 70,000 to 75,000 clones, about 92% of them present only once. The sequencing used peripheral blood, collected in the second trimester of pregnancy. These receptors were obtained from a female donor in good health, enrolled as a control in a pregnancy study.

The chain recombines TRBV5-1 with TRBJ1-6, with 7 bases fitting TRBD1. CDR3 length equals 18 residues. Germline trimming cut 5 bases from V and 6 bases from J; bases unmatched to any gene: 17. The V gene's germline CDR1 is SGHRS and CDR2 YFSETQ. CDR3 amino acids: CASSVGDRESATNSPLHF. The CDR3 DNA is TGCGCCAGCAGTGTGGGTGACAGGGAGAGCGCTACTAATTCACCCCTCCACTTT.

The V gene is TRBV18, the J gene TRBJ1-1; no clear D. The germline V and J ends were trimmed by 3 bases and 7 bases, with 15 bases remaining between them. This CDR3 has 14 residues. The germline V gene encodes CDR1 KGHSH and CDR2 LQKENI. DNA of the CDR3: TGTGCCAGCTCACCGGGCACGGTTACCTTTGAAGCTTTCTTT. Protein product: CASSPGTVTFEAFF.

The rearrangement joins TRBV4-2 to TRBJ1-6; D might be TRBD1 (6 bases). The CDR3 covers 14 residues. The V gene lost 1 base and the J gene lost 10 bases, with 11 bases spanning the gap. In germline, CDR1 is LGHNA, CDR2 YNFKEQ. CDR3 loop: CASSQAAQGSPLHF. CDR3 nucleotide sequence: TGTGCCAGCAGCCAAGCGGCACAGGGATCACCCCTCCACTTT.

The V gene is TRBV10-3, the J gene TRBJ2-2; 9 positions match TRBD1. The germline gives CDR1 ENHRY, CDR2 SYGVKD. The CDR3 has 16 residues. J lost 6 bases, V lost 0 bases, and 5 bases had no gene match. The DNA of the CDR3 is TGTGCCATCAGTGAGTCAGGACAGGGGTCGCCCGGGGAGCTGTTTTTT. Amino acid sequence: CAISESGQGSPGELFF.

The chain employs TRBV28 and TRBJ1-5; D is possibly TRBD1 (5 bases). V was cut by 3 bases and J by 6 bases, with 15 bases left in between. This CDR3 has 15 amino acids. From germline, CDR1 is MDHEN and CDR2 SYDVKM. The CDR3 coding sequence is TGTGCCAGCAGTTTGCGGGGGGGGGAGAGTCAGCCCCAGCATTTT. It encodes CASSLRGGESQPQHF.

Concerning this clone itself: Other nucleotide sequences from this sample produce the same CDR3. This rearrangement joins TRBV5-6 to TRBJ1-2; possible D gene TRBD1, 5 bases. The CDR3 runs to 13 residues. V was trimmed by 4 bases and J by 8 bases, leaving 15 bases between them. Germline CDR1 SGHDT, CDR2 YYEEEE. CDR3 DNA sequence: TGTGCCAGCAGCCTGCGGGGACTAAGGGGCTACACCTTC. It translates to CASSLRGLRGYTF. Full variable domain (outside the CDR3, taken from reference TRBV5-6 and TRBJ1-2): DAGVTQSPTHLIKTRGQQVTLRCSPKSGHDTVSWYQQALGQGPQFIFQYYEEEERQRGNFPDRFSGHQFPNYSSELNVNALLLGDSALYLCASSLRGLRGYTFGSGTRLTVV.

The chain recombines TRBV2 with TRBJ1-3; D is undetermined. The germline CDR1 and CDR2 sequences are SNHLY and FYNNEI. V lost 8 bases and J 6 bases, leaving 8 bases between the germline ends. The CDR3 sequence is 11 residues long. The CDR3 region is CASPLQNTIYF. Here the CDR3 DNA reads TGTGCCAGCCCACTCCAAAACACCATATATTTT.

This chain connects TRBV9 to TRBJ1-1; the match to TRBD1 covers 9 bases. The CDR3 is 14 amino acids. V trimming: 4 bases; J trimming: 7 bases; junction bases outside the gene matches: 8. Germline V gene lookup returns CDR1 SGDLS and CDR2 YYNGEE. CDR3 region: CASSPVGQGIEAFF. The CDR3 bases are TGTGCCAGCAGCCCAGTGGGACAGGGAATTGAAGCTTTCTTT.

V is TRBV13 and J is TRBJ2-7, with 10 bases matching TRBD2. Germline V lookup: CDR1 PRHDT, CDR2 FYEKMQ (reference sequence). The CDR3 consists of 14 residues. The J segment lost 2 bases and the V segment lost 5 bases, leaving 3 bases of the junction unmatched. CDR3 region: CASSVSGGAYEQYF. The CDR3 DNA reads TGTGCCAGCAGCGTAAGCGGGGGGGCCTACGAGCAGTACTTC.

DNA for the CDR3: TGTGCCAGCAGTTCGCGACTACAGGGGGATGAAGCTTTCTTT. It yields the protein CASSSRLQGDEAFF. The chain combines TRBV28 with TRBJ1-1; 8 nucleotides line up with TRBD1. The germline gives CDR1 MDHEN, CDR2 SYDVKM. The J segment lost 7 bases and the V segment lost 4 bases, leaving 8 bases of the junction unmatched. The CDR3 runs 14 residues.

V is TRBV5-1 and J is TRBJ2-2, with 7 bases matching TRBD1. Germline V gene sequence: CDR1 SGHRS, CDR2 YFSETQ. The CDR3 runs to 16 residues. Trimming at V came to 0 bases and at J to 5 bases, leaving 7 bases not matched to a gene. The CDR3 region has the DNA TGCGCCAGCAGCTTGGCCTCAGGGGGTTGGACCGGGGAGCTGTTTTTT. This sequence encodes CASSLASGGWTGELFF. Looking up the rest from reference TRBV5-1 and TRBJ2-2 gives the full variable domain: KAGVTQTPRYLIKTRGQQVTLSCSPISGHRSVSWYQQTPGQGLQFLFEYFSETQRNKGNFPGRFSGRQFSNSRSEMNVSTLELGDSALYLCASSLASGGWTGELFFGEGSRLTVL.

This chain links TRBV28 with TRBJ1-1; tentatively, D is TRBD1 (6 bases). The CDR3 sequence is 16 residues long. Germline CDR1 and CDR2: MDHEN and SYDVKM. The V and J ends lost 7 bases and 0 bases respectively, with 18 bases between them. The CDR3 sequence is CASTFPRGGMNTEAFF. DNA for the CDR3: TGTGCCAGCACCTTCCCCCGAGGGGGAATGAACACTGAAGCTTTCTTT.

The chain employs TRBV5-4 and TRBJ1-2; D remains unclear. The CDR3 totals 13 residues. CDR1 SGHNT and CDR2 YYREEE come from the germline V gene (reference sequence). The V end was cut by 0 bases, the J end by 3 bases, with 6 bases between. DNA of the CDR3: TGTGCCAGCAGCTTGGGCGGCTACTATGGCTACACCTTC. Its translation is CASSLGGYYGYTF.

The rearrangement links TRBV19 to TRBJ1-1, with TRBD1 identical over 7 bases. The junction had 5 bases not matched to a gene; V was cut back by 3 bases and J by 4 bases. Germline CDR1 is LNHDA and CDR2 is SQIVND (reference sequence). The CDR3 covers 14 residues. In DNA, the CDR3 is TGTGCCAGTAGTATTCAGGGGGTCGGCACTGAAGCTTTCTTT. Translation gives CASSIQGVGTEAFF.

The chain is built from TRBV6-1 and TRBJ1-2, with 7 bases fitting TRBD1. The CDR3 length is 15 residues. V lost 6 bases to trimming and J lost 3 bases; unmatched junction nucleotides: 10. The V gene's germline CDR1 is MNHNS and CDR2 SASEGT. The CDR3 region is CASSPSGDRYYGYTF. Written as DNA, the CDR3 is TGTGCCAGCAGCCCAAGTGGGGACAGATACTATGGCTACACCTTC.

This clone occurred once. The rearrangement uses TRBV7-9 and TRBJ2-3; D ambiguous. Trimming stripped 0 bases from V and 7 bases from J, with 11 bases between. This CDR3 has 14 amino acids. Germline V lookup: CDR1 SEHNR, CDR2 FQNEAQ (reference sequence). Here the CDR3 reads CASSLALPGNTQYF. The CDR3 DNA reads as TGTGCCAGCAGCTTAGCGTTACCGGGTAATACGCAGTATTTT.

The chain couples TRBV18 to TRBJ2-7, with 7 bases identical to TRBD1. J gave up 6 bases and V 4 bases, and 3 bases lay outside the gene matches. The CDR3 is made up of 12 amino acids. Germline V lookup: CDR1 KGHSH, CDR2 LQKENI. In nucleotides, the CDR3 is TGTGCCAGCTCACGACAGGGCGGCGAGCAGTACTTC. The encoded protein is CASSRQGGEQYF.

This clone was seen a single time. J is TRBJ1-5 and V is TRBV19, with 8 positions matching TRBD1. Looked up from germline, CDR1 is LNHDA and CDR2 is SQIVND (reference sequence). After removal of 5 bases from V and 15 bases from J, the junction contained 6 bases not matched to a gene. The CDR3 has 11 residues. This CDR3 reads CASSERTGLHF. In nucleotides, the CDR3 is TGTGCCAGTAGTGAACGGACAGGGCTGCATTTT.

The V and J genes are TRBV19 and TRBJ2-3; TRBD2 aligns across 10 bases. The germline V gene has CDR1 LNHDA and CDR2 SQIVND (reference sequence). V lost 1 base, J lost 6 bases, and 7 bases stayed unmatched. CDR3 length: 16 residues. The CDR3 region is CASSIVWLAGADTQYF. DNA of the CDR3: TGTGCCAGTAGTATAGTCTGGCTAGCGGGGGCGGATACGCAGTATTTT.

This clone was seen only once. The chain uses TRBV5-1 and TRBJ1-1; 7 positions agree with TRBD1. This CDR3 comprises 16 residues. V shed 3 bases, J shed 0 bases, and the junction held 8 bases outside the gene matches. Germline CDR1 reads SGHRS; CDR2 reads YFSETQ. The CDR3 DNA is TGCGCCAGCAGCTATGAAGGGGGCGCGATGAACACTGAAGCTTTCTTT. Translated: CASSYEGGAMNTEAFF.

The rearrangement uses TRBV6-5 and TRBJ2-1; TRBD1 matches 7 bases. The CDR3 has 15 amino acids. Germline V gene sequence: CDR1 MNHEY, CDR2 SVGAGI. V dropped 6 bases and J dropped 1; count of bases not matched to a gene: 6. CDR3 coding DNA: TGTGCCAGCAGACCCGACAGGGCTTCCTACAATGAGCAGTTCTTC. Its translation is CASRPDRASYNEQFF.

This sequence joins TRBV4-2 and TRBJ2-3; 8 bases align to TRBD2. Germline CDR1 reads LGHNA; CDR2 reads YNFKEQ. V trimming: 4 bases; J trimming: 9 bases; junction bases outside the gene matches: 12. The CDR3 is 15 residues long. As DNA, the CDR3 is TGTGCCAGCAGCCGCGGGGGGACCAGAGATGCGACGCAGTATTTT. As protein: CASSRGGTRDATQYF.

The V gene is TRBV7-2, the J gene TRBJ1-5; 7 bases line up with TRBD1. Germline trimming cut 5 bases from V and 4 bases from J; bases unmatched to any gene: 5. The CDR3 runs to 14 residues. The germline V gene encodes CDR1 SGHTA and CDR2 FQGNSA. The DNA of the CDR3 is TGTGCCAGCAGCGTGACAGGGCCAAATCAGCCCCAGCATTTT. Its protein product is CASSVTGPNQPQHF.

The chain has TRBV18 and TRBJ1-5, with TRBD1 matching 7 bases. V was pared by 3 bases and J by 3 bases, with 2 bases of the junction left unmatched. The length of the CDR3 is 14 residues. CDR1 and CDR2 from the germline V gene are KGHSH and LQKENI. The CDR3 protein is CASSPGQNNQPQHF. In DNA form, the CDR3 reads TGTGCCAGCTCACCGGGACAGAACAATCAGCCCCAGCATTTT.

The rearrangement joins TRBV7-6 to TRBJ1-5, with 9 bases matching TRBD1. CDR1 and CDR2 (germline): SGHVS, FNYEAQ. Unmatched junction bases numbered 7, after V lost 4 bases and J lost 6 bases. The CDR3 has 15 amino acids. CDR3 region: CASSSGTGRRQPQHF. As DNA, the CDR3 is TGTGCCAGCAGCTCAGGGACAGGGAGGCGTCAGCCCCAGCATTTT.